The 24 T cell receptor beta chains given below trace back to one sample, sequenced in a study of blood T cell repertoires in COVID-19. Data came from immunoSEQ multiplex PCR; TCRdb stores just in-frame clones and leaves some out. The sample holds about 220,000 clones; 82% are singletons and the top ten take over 14%. The specimen sequenced was PBMCs or T cells enriched from blood (not recorded which). The source of these receptors is a man aged 35-49 years who had recovered from COVID-19.

J is TRBJ1-1 and V is TRBV3-1 (or the pseudogene TRBV3-2), with TRBD1 matching over 8 bases. This CDR3 spans 14 amino acids. J gave up 11 bases and V 3 bases, and 11 bases lay outside the gene matches. CDR1 is LGHDT and CDR2 is YNNKEL in the germline V gene (reference sequence). CDR3 residues: CASSQWTGSYRAFF. CDR3 in DNA: TGTGCCAGCAGCCAGTGGACAGGGTCATATCGGGCTTTCTTT.

This chain uses TRBV28 with TRBJ1-5; D unclear. V was cut by 5 bases and J by 5 bases, with 19 bases left in between. The CDR3 has 16 residues. Germline CDR1 is MDHEN and CDR2 is SYDVKM. CDR3: CASSLMAGSADQPQHF. The CDR3 region has the DNA TGTGCCAGCAGTCTGATGGCTGGCAGCGCTGATCAGCCCCAGCATTTT.

The chain carries TRBV5-8 and TRBJ1-1, with 8 bases fitting TRBD1. V lost 1 base, J lost 11 bases, and 1 base stayed unmatched. Germline CDR1 reads SGHTS; CDR2 reads YDEGEE. The CDR3 consists of 11 residues. The CDR3 coding sequence is TGTGCCAGCAGCTTGAACAGGGGGGCTTTCTTT. It yields the protein CASSLNRGAFF.

The chain recombines TRBV5-4 with TRBJ2-3; 14 nucleotides line up with TRBD2. J lost 0 bases, V lost 4 bases, and 4 bases had no gene match. The CDR3 covers 17 residues. CDR1 SGHNT and CDR2 YYREEE come from the germline V gene (reference sequence). The CDR3: CASSGTSGGISTDTQYF. The CDR3 DNA is TGTGCCAGCAGCGGGACTAGCGGGGGCATTAGCACAGATACGCAGTATTTT.

The chain uses TRBV19 and TRBJ1-1, with D tentatively TRBD1 (5 bases). Per germline, CDR1 LNHDA and CDR2 SQIVND (reference sequence). The CDR3 consists of 13 residues. Trimming took off 3 bases at V and 6 bases at J, with 11 bases between the two ends. The CDR3 loop reads CASSIWQGSEAFF. CDR3 nucleotides: TGTGCCAGTAGTATCTGGCAGGGCTCTGAAGCTTTCTTT.

The chain is built from TRBV5-1 and TRBJ1-2; unclear D gene. V lost 3 bases to trimming and J lost 0 bases, with 9 bases between them. This CDR3 has 14 amino acids. Germline V gene data show CDR1 as SGHRS and CDR2 as YFSETQ. The CDR3 protein is CASSSRSANYGYTF. The CDR3 DNA reads TGCGCCAGCAGCTCCCGTTCTGCTAACTATGGCTACACCTTC.

The J gene is TRBJ1-5, the V gene TRBV27; TRBD1 aligns across 7 bases. The ends lost 6 bases at V and 5 bases at J; junction bases unmatched: 7. Germline CDR1 reads MNHEY; CDR2 reads SMNVEV (reference sequence). CDR3 length: 14 amino acids. The CDR3 region is CASRSAGGDQPQHF. CDR3 nucleotide sequence: TGTGCCAGCAGGTCTGCAGGGGGAGATCAGCCCCAGCATTTT.

The gene calls are TRBV5-4 and TRBJ2-3, with 8 bases lining up with TRBD1. The CDR3 has 15 amino acids. Losses at the gene ends were 4 bases for V and 1 base for J; bases not matched to a gene: 5. CDR1 SGHNT and CDR2 YYREEE come from the germline V gene (reference sequence). The CDR3 protein is CASSIDRGGTDTQYF. DNA of the CDR3: TGTGCCAGCAGCATCGACAGGGGCGGCACAGATACGCAGTATTTT.

V gene TRBV30 combines with J gene TRBJ1-4, with a possible D match to TRBD1 (5 bases). CDR1 and CDR2 from the germline V gene are GTSNPN and SVGIG (reference sequence). This CDR3 has 15 amino acids. The V end lost 3 bases, the J end lost 11 bases, and 22 bases lay between the germline ends. The CDR3 loop reads CAWRGSREMKGKLFF. CDR3 nucleotide sequence: TGTGCCTGGAGAGGGTCGCGGGAAATGAAGGGGAAACTGTTTTTT.

The genes are TRBV19 and TRBJ1-5, with 12 bases aligning to TRBD1. Germline V gives CDR1 LNHDA, CDR2 SQIVND (reference sequence). The CDR3 has 18 residues. Trimming removed 4 bases from V and 1 base from J; junction bases left unmatched: 8. CDR3 amino acids: CASSNLRDRGLSNQPQHF. In DNA form, the CDR3 reads TGTGCCAGTAGTAACCTCCGGGACAGGGGGCTAAGCAATCAGCCCCAGCATTTT.

CDR3 bases: TGTGCCAGCAGCCTAACAGGGGCCAGCAAGTACTTC. Protein product: CASSLTGASKYF. This rearrangement joins TRBV5-6 to TRBJ2-5, with 7 bases aligning to TRBD1. CDR3 length: 12 amino acids. Germline loops: CDR1 SGHDT, CDR2 YYEEEE. Unmatched junction bases numbered 9, after V lost 4 bases and J lost 12 bases.

The genes are TRBV5-1 and TRBJ2-7; TRBD2 might be the D (5 bases). V lost 8 bases and J lost 2, with 17 bases in between. The CDR3 consists of 14 residues. The germline V gene has CDR1 SGHRS and CDR2 YFSETQ. Here the CDR3 reads CASRRLANAYEQYF. The DNA for the CDR3 is TGCGCCAGTCGACGGCTAGCTAATGCCTACGAGCAGTACTTC.

This clone was seen repeatedly, ten times or more. V usage is TRBV6-5 and J usage is TRBJ1-1, with 8 bases that match TRBD1. The CDR3 covers 15 residues. Germline V gene sequence: CDR1 MNHEY, CDR2 SVGAGI. V lost 5 bases and J lost 4; bases outside the gene matches: 9. CDR3 coding DNA: TGTGCCAGCAGTCCCGGACAGGGTTTGGCCACTGAAGCTTTCTTT. It codes for CASSPGQGLATEAFF.

This clone is a singleton in its sample. V and J are TRBV3-1 (or the pseudogene TRBV3-2) and TRBJ2-2, with 11 bases identical to TRBD2. Germline CDR1 LGHDT, CDR2 YNNKEL (reference sequence). The junction had 6 bases not matched to a gene; V was cut back by 0 bases and J by 0 bases. There are 19 residues in the CDR3. CDR3 sequence reads: CASSQDLAGGSTNTGELFF. CDR3 DNA sequence: TGTGCCAGCAGCCAAGATCTAGCGGGGGGCTCTACGAACACCGGGGAGCTGTTTTTT.

The chain has TRBV19 and TRBJ1-2; 11 positions agree with TRBD1. The germline V gene has CDR1 LNHDA and CDR2 SQIVND (reference sequence). The CDR3 consists of 16 residues. V lost 5 bases, J lost 7 bases, and 12 bases stayed unmatched. The CDR3 coding sequence is TGTGCCAGTAGTCCCCGAAAGGGACAGGGGGTGGGTGGCTACACCTTC. Translating gives CASSPRKGQGVGGYTF.

This clone has more than one count but fewer than ten. The chain combines TRBV2 with TRBJ1-2; D unresolved. The ends were cut back, 6 bases at V and 3 bases at J, with 11 bases in the middle. CDR1 and CDR2 (germline): SNHLY, FYNNEI. This CDR3 region has 13 residues. DNA for the CDR3: TGTGCCAGCAGCGAGGGAAGGGACTATGGCTACACCTTC. Its translation: CASSEGRDYGYTF.

This chain uses TRBV10-3 with TRBJ1-5, with D possibly TRBD1 on 5 matching bases. Per the germline V gene, CDR1 is ENHRY and CDR2 is SYGVKD. This CDR3 region has 14 residues. V lost 8 bases and J lost 1, with 12 bases in between. CDR3 in amino acids: CAIGRRQSNQPQHF. The CDR3 nucleotides are TGTGCCATCGGTAGGAGACAGAGCAATCAGCCCCAGCATTTT.

This chain links TRBV11-2 with TRBJ2-5; D is possibly TRBD1 (6 bases). This CDR3 has 14 residues. The ends were cut back, 5 bases at V and 0 bases at J, with 10 bases in the middle. CDR1 is SGHAT, CDR2 FQNNGV, per germline. The CDR3 sequence is CASSPQGYQETQYF. The DNA of the CDR3 is TGTGCCAGCAGCCCGCAGGGGTACCAAGAGACCCAGTACTTC.

CDR3 nucleotide sequence: TGTGCCACCAGTGATCCGGGACAGGGGTATGGCTACACCTTC. Translating it yields CATSDPGQGYGYTF. V is TRBV24-1 and J is TRBJ1-2, with 10 nucleotides matching TRBD1. CDR3 length: 14 amino acids. V shed 3 bases and J 5 bases; nucleotides not matched to a gene: 2. The germline CDR1 and CDR2 sequences are KGHDR and SFDVKD.

J is TRBJ2-1 and V is TRBV11-1; tentative D call: TRBD1 (6 bases). This CDR3 has 11 amino acids. Germline V CDR1 and CDR2: SGHAT, FQDESV (reference sequence). Trimming removed 5 bases from V and 15 bases from J, with 14 bases in between. The CDR3 nucleotides read TGTGCCAGCAGCCCGGACAGTGGCCGGTTCTTC. Translating it yields CASSPDSGRFF.

This chain joins TRBV6-4 and TRBJ2-3; 9 nucleotides align to TRBD1. V dropped 9 bases and J dropped 1; count of bases not matched to a gene: 11. Germline lookup yields CDR1 MRHNA and CDR2 SNTAGT. The length of the CDR3 is 16 residues. For the CDR3, the DNA is TGTGCCAGGACAGCCCCGCGGGACAGGGGCACAGATACGCAGTATTTT. This encodes CARTAPRDRGTDTQYF.

The V call is TRBV28, the J call TRBJ1-2; D call uncertain. There are 12 residues in the CDR3. CDR1 and CDR2 (germline): MDHEN, SYDVKM. With 6 bases removed from V and 4 bases from J, the gap between germline ends came to 9 bases. The CDR3 reads CASSAGSYGYTF. CDR3 DNA: TGTGCCAGCAGCGCGGGATCCTATGGCTACACCTTC.

A word on this clone: Other DNA sequences of this sample code for an identical CDR3. This chain uses TRBV9 with TRBJ1-1; D remains unclear. Deletions cut 0 bases from V and 2 bases from J, with 8 bases between. CDR1 and CDR2 from the germline V gene are SGDLS and YYNGEE. The CDR3 totals 14 residues. CDR3 region: CASSVVGQNTEAFF. CDR3 DNA: TGTGCCAGCAGCGTAGTTGGGCAAAACACTGAAGCTTTCTTT. Based on the CDR3 plus reference TRBV9 and TRBJ1-1, the full variable domain is DSGVTQTPKHLITATGQRVTLRCSPRSGDLSVYWYQQSLDQGLQFLIQYYNGEERAKGNILERFSAQQFPDLHSELNLSSLELGDSALYFCASSVVGQNTEAFFGQGTRLTVV.

The gene calls are TRBV27 and TRBJ1-3, with TRBD1 identical over 7 bases. CDR3 length: 14 amino acids. V was clipped by 6 bases and J by 2 bases; unmatched bases: 4. Germline V lookup: CDR1 MNHEY, CDR2 SMNVEV (reference sequence). The CDR3 sequence is CASRPTGTGNTIYF. The CDR3 nucleotides are TGTGCCAGCAGACCGACAGGGACTGGAAACACCATATATTTT.